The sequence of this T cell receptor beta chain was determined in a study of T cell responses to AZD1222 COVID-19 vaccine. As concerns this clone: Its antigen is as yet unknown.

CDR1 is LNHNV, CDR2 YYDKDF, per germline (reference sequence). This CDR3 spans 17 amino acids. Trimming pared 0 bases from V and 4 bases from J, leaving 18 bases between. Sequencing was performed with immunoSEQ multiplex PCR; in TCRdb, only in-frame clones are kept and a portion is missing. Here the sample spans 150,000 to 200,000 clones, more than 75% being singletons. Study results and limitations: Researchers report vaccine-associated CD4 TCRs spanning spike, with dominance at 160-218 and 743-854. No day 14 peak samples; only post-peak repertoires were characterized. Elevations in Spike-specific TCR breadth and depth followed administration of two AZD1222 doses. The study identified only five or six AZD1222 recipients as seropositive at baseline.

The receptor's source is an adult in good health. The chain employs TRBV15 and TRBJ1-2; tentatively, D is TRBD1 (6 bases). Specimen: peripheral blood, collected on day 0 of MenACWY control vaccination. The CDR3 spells CATSRDALDQGSYGYTF. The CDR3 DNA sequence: TGTGCCACCAGCAGAGATGCCCTAGACCAGGGGAGCTATGGCTACACCTTC.